The entry below describes one T cell receptor beta chain. The sample comes from a study of blood T cell repertoires in COVID-19. Data came from immunoSEQ multiplex PCR; TCRdb stores just in-frame clones and leaves some out. This sample has approximately 210,000 clones; 80% occur once, and the top ten carry 4.3%. Cohort placement rested on clinical history that participants reported themselves. Germline assignment: CDR1 SGHRS and CDR2 YFSETQ. The CDR3 is 15 amino acids. The V and J ends lost 6 bases and 6 bases respectively, with 18 bases between them. V usage is TRBV5-1 and J usage is TRBJ1-4; D unclear. Sequencing input: PBMCs or T cells enriched from blood (not recorded which). This clonotype originated in a man aged 25 to 40 with acute COVID-19. The CDR3 DNA reads as TGCGCCAGCACCCGACGAGGTATGGTCGATGAAAAACTGTTTTTT. Translation: CASTRRGMVDEKLFF.